This TCR beta chain stems from a study of shared clonotypes between healthy human individuals. The CDR3 has 17 residues. Germline loops: CDR1 GTSNPN, CDR2 SVGIG (reference sequence). With 1 base clipped from V and 5 bases from J, the junction kept 11 bases outside the gene matches. Amplification in unsorted PBMC replicate PCRs started from about 320 ng DNA, which equals around 31,000 T cell genomes. Assay used: immunoSEQ multiplex PCR; TCRdb lists only in-frame clones, some missing. Of 530,000 or so clones in the sample, about 75% were seen once. Every donor was a Caucasian adult from Nashville, Tennessee.

Sequenced: PBMCs. This sequence was found in a middle-aged woman in good health. Some clones in this sample may be carry-over from other donors' samples. This chain links TRBV30 with TRBJ1-6, with 7 bases matching TRBD1. The CDR3 DNA reads TGTGCCTGGAGTGCAGGCCGTCGACAGGGAGATAATTCACCCCTCCACTTT. This translates into CAWSAGRRQGDNSPLHF.